The 21 T cell receptor beta chains below were found in one sample sequenced in a study of T cells in Graves' hyperthyroidism and ophthalmopathy. The investigators amplified TCR beta CDR3 regions from RNA transcripts. First-round RT-PCR with HTBI primers amplified the TCR CDR3 region. TCRdb used MiXCR to reprocess the multiplex PCR reads, holding one entry per CDR3 protein. Here the sample spans approximately 380,000 distinct CDR3 sequences, more than 13% being singletons. Source material: blood. The receptors derive from a man between 45 and 60 years old with Graves' ophthalmopathy.

This clonotype has ten or more counts. CDR3 loop: CSARDQGPNTEAFF. The DNA for the CDR3 is TGCAGTGCTAGAGATCAAGGCCCGAACACTGAAGCTTTCTTT. J is TRBJ1-1 and V is TRBV20-1; D gene uncertain. The CDR3 covers 14 residues. Looked up from germline, CDR1 is DFQATT and CDR2 is SNEGSKA (reference sequence). Trimming removed 0 bases from V and 1 base from J, with 9 bases in between.

J is TRBJ2-5 and V is TRBV19; 11 nucleotides line up with TRBD1. The germline V gene has CDR1 LNHDA and CDR2 SQIVND (reference sequence). CDR3 size: 14 residues. The J segment lost 4 bases and the V segment lost 5 bases, leaving 3 bases of the junction unmatched. The CDR3 sequence is CASSGTGGVETQYF. The CDR3 DNA is TGTGCCAGTAGTGGGACAGGGGGTGTAGAGACCCAGTACTTC.

The chain links TRBV5-1 to TRBJ1-1; possible D gene TRBD1, 5 bases. The germline gives CDR1 SGHRS, CDR2 YFSETQ. The V end lost 4 bases, the J end lost 2 bases, and 21 bases lay between the germline ends. There are 17 residues in the CDR3. DNA for the CDR3: TGCGCCAGCAGCCCGGGGCTAATTGGAGGGACTAACACTGAAGCTTTCTTT. Residues: CASSPGLIGGTNTEAFF.

This clonotype was found many times. J is TRBJ1-5 and V is TRBV7-2; TRBD1 is a possible D gene (5 bases). CDR1 is SGHTA and CDR2 is FQGNSA in the germline V gene. Deletions cut 7 bases from V and 3 bases from J, with 19 bases between. There are 16 residues in the CDR3. The CDR3 sequence is CASTRGDGGFNQPQHF. CDR3 sequence (DNA): TGTGCCAGCACCCGAGGGGATGGGGGATTCAATCAGCCCCAGCATTTT.

This clonotype was found many times. This chain links TRBV5-1 with TRBJ2-5, with D possibly being TRBD2 (6 bases). The CDR3 spans 13 residues. The germline V gene encodes CDR1 SGHRS and CDR2 YFSETQ. V was pared by 6 bases and J by 1 base, with 10 bases between. The CDR3 bases are TGCGCCAGCAAGTGGACTACCCAAGAGACCCAGTACTTC. It codes for CASKWTTQETQYF.

This clonotype was detected a few times. The V call is TRBV4-1, the J call TRBJ1-5; no reliable D call. The V end was cut by 1 base, the J end by 0 bases, with 13 bases between. The CDR3 runs 17 residues. Germline assignment: CDR1 MGHRA and CDR2 YSYEKL. The CDR3: CASSQGQTGASNQPQHF. The CDR3 region has the DNA TGCGCCAGCAGCCAAGGGCAGACGGGAGCTAGCAATCAGCCCCAGCATTTT.

This clonotype showed up just a few times. This may arise from a read error, as a much more abundant clone is one base away. The chain combines TRBV11-2 with TRBJ2-7, with D perhaps matching TRBD1 (6 bases). The CDR3 covers 14 residues. The germline V gene has CDR1 SGHAT and CDR2 FQNNGV. The DNA of the CDR3 is TGTGTCAGCAGCCGCGACAGGACAACCTACGAGCAGTACTTC. Protein sequence: CVSSRDRTTYEQYF.

The rearrangement uses TRBV10-2 and TRBJ2-5; possible D gene TRBD2, 6 bases. V was pared by 6 bases and J by 4 bases, with 12 bases between. Germline V gives CDR1 WSHSY, CDR2 SAAADI. This CDR3 spans 13 amino acids. For the CDR3, the DNA is TGCGCCAGCAGAATAGCGGCCGCAGAGACCCAGTACTTC. It translates to CASRIAAAETQYF.

This clonotype turned up a few times. The chain joins TRBV24-1 to TRBJ1-2, with TRBD1 as a possible D gene (6 bases). The V end was cut by 5 bases, the J end by 4 bases, with 10 bases between. CDR1 is KGHDR and CDR2 is SFDVKD in the germline V gene. This CDR3 is built from 13 residues. CDR3 sequence reads: CATSGGGSYGYTF. The CDR3 DNA reads TGTGCCACCAGTGGGGGGGGCAGCTATGGCTACACCTTC.

This clonotype came up many times. This chain uses TRBV27 with TRBJ2-3, with 9 bases matching TRBD2. V lost 6 bases, J lost 1 base, and 14 bases stayed unmatched. The CDR3 is made up of 18 amino acids. CDR1 is MNHEY and CDR2 is SMNVEV in the germline V gene (reference sequence). CDR3 sequence (DNA): TGTGCCAGCAGCCAGAATCTAGCGGGACTGCCTCGCACAGATACGCAGTATTTT. As protein: CASSQNLAGLPRTDTQYF.

This chain uses TRBV14 with TRBJ1-3; D ambiguous. The CDR3 spans 16 residues. CDR1 is SGHDN and CDR2 is FVKESK in the germline V gene. Trimming took off 2 bases at V and 4 bases at J, with 15 bases between the two ends. For the CDR3, the DNA is TGTGCCAGCAGCCAAATAGACCGAACCCCCGGAAACACCATATATTTT. Protein product: CASSQIDRTPGNTIYF.

The table lists this clonotype with many counts. The chain couples TRBV30 to TRBJ2-3; a possible D gene is TRBD2 (6 bases). The germline CDR1 and CDR2 sequences are GTSNPN and SVGIG (reference sequence). The CDR3 length is 16 residues. The V end lost 7 bases, the J end lost 0 bases, and 20 bases lay between the germline ends. Written as DNA, the CDR3 is TGTGCCTTCCTACGAATGGAGGGCTTGAGCACAGATACGCAGTATTTT. Protein sequence: CAFLRMEGLSTDTQYF.

This clonotype turned up a few times. The V and J genes are TRBV6-4 and TRBJ2-2; D gene ambiguous. This CDR3 region has 13 residues. Deletions cut 4 bases from V and 4 bases from J, with 7 bases between. CDR1 is MRHNA, CDR2 SNTAGT, per germline. The chain's CDR3 is CASSGTATGELFF. For the CDR3, the DNA is TGTGCCAGCAGTGGCACTGCCACCGGGGAGCTGTTTTTT.

This clonotype was observed many times. The chain couples TRBV2 to TRBJ2-3, with 9 bases matching TRBD2. The V and J ends lost 3 bases and 0 bases, in that order; junction bases with no gene match: 13. Germline V gives CDR1 SNHLY, CDR2 FYNNEI. The CDR3 is 19 amino acids. The CDR3 here is CASSDSTRTSASSTDTQYF. CDR3 DNA: TGTGCCAGCAGTGATTCCACGAGGACTAGCGCGTCTAGCACAGATACGCAGTATTTT.

This clonotype was picked up many times. The rearrangement joins TRBV4-2 to TRBJ2-1; 12 positions match TRBD2. Germline assignment: CDR1 LGHNA and CDR2 YNFKEQ. The V gene end was trimmed by 3 bases and the J gene end by 6 bases; junction bases not matched to a gene: 9. This CDR3 has 17 amino acids. CDR3 amino acids: CASSHDGTSGRSNEQFF. As DNA, the CDR3 is TGTGCCAGCAGCCATGACGGGACTAGCGGGCGAAGCAATGAGCAGTTCTTC.

Comment on this clonotype: A read error may produce the germline difference seen at one junction end. The chain combines TRBV7-3 with TRBJ2-3; TRBD1 or TRBD2 may be the D gene (5 bases each). CDR3 length equals 17 residues. Germline V lookup: CDR1 SGHTA, CDR2 FQGTGA. DNA for the CDR3: TGTACCAGCAGCTTAACGGGGCCACGTTTTAGCACAGATACGCAGTATTTT. Residues: CTSSLTGPRFSTDTQYF. Supplemented by reference TRBV7-3 and TRBJ2-3, the full variable domain reads GAGVSQTPSNKVTEKGKYVELRCDPISGHTALYWYRQSLGQGPEFLIYFQGTGAADDSGLPNDRFFAVRPEGSVSTLKIQRTERGDSAVYLCTSSLTGPRFSTDTQYFGPGTRLTVL.

This clonotype was recorded many times. V and J are TRBV30 and TRBJ2-7, with unresolved D. Trimming removed 1 base at V and 6 bases at J, with 19 bases between. CDR1 is GTSNPN, CDR2 SVGIG, per germline (reference sequence). This CDR3 is 15 amino acids long. The CDR3 DNA reads TGTGCCTGGAGTGGGGGATTAATCGGAAGCCCCGAGCAGTACTTC. Translation gives CAWSGGLIGSPEQYF.

This clonotype has at least ten counts. The V call is TRBV12-3 or TRBV12-4, the J call TRBJ1-5; D not certain. Trimming pared 5 bases from V and 6 bases from J, leaving 14 bases between. The CDR3 has 14 amino acids. The CDR3 region is CASSLTSLGQPQHF. The CDR3 DNA reads as TGTGCCAGCAGTCTGACCAGTCTCGGTCAGCCCCAGCATTTT.

V and J are TRBV5-4 and TRBJ2-1; TRBD2 matches at 10 bases. Trimming at V came to 5 bases and at J to 7 bases, leaving 12 bases not matched to a gene. The CDR3 extends over 16 amino acids. CDR1 SGHNT and CDR2 YYREEE come from the germline V gene (reference sequence). The CDR3 reads CASSTESGRAGNEQFF. The CDR3, as DNA: TGTGCCAGCAGTACTGAGAGCGGGAGGGCCGGAAATGAGCAGTTCTTC.

The rearrangement joins TRBV24-1 to TRBJ2-2, with 13 positions matching TRBD2. Germline CDR1 is KGHDR and CDR2 is SFDVKD. J lost 4 bases, V lost 10 bases, and 8 bases had no gene match. This CDR3 region has 16 residues. The DNA for the CDR3 is TGTGCCACTAACTCGGGACTAGCGGGATTCACCGGGGAGCTGTTTTTT. Residues: CATNSGLAGFTGELFF.

This chain uses TRBV9 with TRBJ2-3; D remains ambiguous. Germline CDR1 SGDLS, CDR2 YYNGEE. The CDR3 has 13 residues. V was pared by 1 base and J by 7 bases, with 10 bases between. The DNA of the CDR3 is TGTGCCAGCAGCGTAAAGGATCCCTATACGCAGTATTTT. This encodes CASSVKDPYTQYF.